What follows is one T cell receptor (beta chain) and its context. The specificity of this receptor is unknown. One base away there is no much larger clone; base qualities are not given. The sample originates from a study of graft-versus-host responses after intestinal transplantation (dated by TCRdb to 2020 to 2022). For context, the study as a whole: Multivisceral, liver-intestinal, or isolated intestinal transplants were received by the recipients. Anti-thymocyte globulin induction was given to all recipients, followed by maintenance tacrolimus and steroids for approximately 3 years. Bulk TCR-beta CDR3 sequencing was used to track graft-versus-host and host-versus-graft alloreactive T cell clones in the graft, circulation and bone marrow after intestinal transplantation. To identify alloreactive clones, pre-transplant mixed lymphocyte reaction products were sequenced and compared with unstimulated pre-transplant donor and recipient T cells. The cohort enrolled approximately 24 intestinal transplant recipients, one of whom was a retransplant, and a few patients without pretransplant specimens were excluded. Donor T cell macrochimerism was defined as a peak of at least 4% donor T cells among recipient peripheral blood mononuclear cells. Instead of going to the commercial service, samples from a few later patients were sequenced in-house on an Illumina MiSeq and processed with MiXCR.

Paper-wide results and their limitations: GvH clones were found in recipient bone marrow, and some of the GvH clones appeared earlier in ileal mucosa or blood, which is consistent with an intestinal mucosal origin. Conclusions were limited by the relatively low number and heterogeneity of intestinal transplant patients. Early after transplant, peak levels of circulating GvH clones were found to be associated with declines in HvG clones. In patients with donor T cell macrochimerism, the allografts had high GvH to HvG T cell clonal ratios.

Library prep was done by the immunoSEQ multiplex PCR assay. In most patients, genomic DNA was isolated using the Qiagen DNeasy Blood and Tissue Kit and sent frozen to Adaptive Biotechnologies for TCR sequencing. Adaptive Biotechnologies carried out high-throughput TCR-beta CDR3 sequencing of genomic DNA for most patients. The study's processing was this. TCR sequencing data for around 19 patients were retrieved from Adaptive's ImmunoSEQ software; three other patients were processed with MiXCR and VDJtools. To correct CD4 versus CD8 sorting errors, any sequence found in both subsets at a frequency ratio below 5:1 was removed. CDR3 nucleotide sequences shared by donor and recipient were removed because the origin of these sequences could not be assigned. To be classed as alloreactive, a clone needed at least 2-fold expansion over unstimulated cells and a minimum CFSE-low frequency of 0.002% (template counts) or 0.001% (read counts). A clone was considered mappable if detected in the sequenced pre-transplant spleen, lymph node, or MLR CFSE-low populations of the donor or recipient. Cumulative frequency of alloreactive clones was calculated as a percentage of all sequences weighted by copy number. TCRdb limited this immuneACCESS table to in-frame rearrangements with V and J called. A share of clones is missing; checked studies link under half to unresolved V genes, and the rest is unexplained. That table gives V, J and clone size, and the DNA gave D and trimming. Across this sample there are approximately 26,000 clones, with 82% seen only once. Jointly, the top ten make up 0.7% of the sample.

Interpreted using the paper, the time point label stands for: cells obtained before transplantation from donor or recipient. CD3+CD4+ and CD3+CD8+ populations were FACS-sorted from unstimulated pre-transplant donor and recipient cells taken from spleen or lymph nodes. This receptor was identified in a human donor who received an intestinal transplant. The material sequenced was unstimulated CD4+ T cells sorted from spleen or lymph node cells, taken before intestinal transplant.

The CDR3 is CASSLKSNYGYTF. The nucleotide sequence reads as follows: TGTGCCAGCAGCTTAAAGTCAAACTATGGCTACACCTTC. The V and J genes are TRBV7-9 and TRBJ1-2; the D gene remains uncertain. Between the V and J ends, shortened by 2 bases and 2 bases respectively, the junction contains 6 bases. From its cysteine to its phenylalanine, the CDR3 spans 13 amino acids. Only the CDR3 region is kept as DNA, spanning 39 bases read in frame from base 1. CDR1 and CDR2 (SEHNR, FQNEAQ) derive from the germline V gene (reference sequence).